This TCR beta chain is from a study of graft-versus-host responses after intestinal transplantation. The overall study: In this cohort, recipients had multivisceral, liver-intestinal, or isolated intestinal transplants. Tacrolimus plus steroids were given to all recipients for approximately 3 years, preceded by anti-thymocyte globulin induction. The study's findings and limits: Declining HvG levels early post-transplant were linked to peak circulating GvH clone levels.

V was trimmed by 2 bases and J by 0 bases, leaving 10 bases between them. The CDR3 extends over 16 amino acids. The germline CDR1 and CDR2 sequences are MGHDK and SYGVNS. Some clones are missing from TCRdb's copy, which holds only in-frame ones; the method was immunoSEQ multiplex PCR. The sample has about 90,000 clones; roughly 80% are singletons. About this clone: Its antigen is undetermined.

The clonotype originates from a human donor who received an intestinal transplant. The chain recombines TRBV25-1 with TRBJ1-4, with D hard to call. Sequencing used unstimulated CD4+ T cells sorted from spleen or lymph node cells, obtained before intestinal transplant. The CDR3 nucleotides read TGTGCCAGCAGTGAAGTCCGGGGAGCAACTAATGAAAAACTGTTTTTT. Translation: CASSEVRGATNEKLFF.